Listed below are T cell receptor beta chains from one sample, sequenced in a study of cytomegalovirus exposure and HLA in healthy donors. Measured with immunoSEQ multiplex PCR; TCRdb has only the in-frame clones, and not every one. The repertoire holds about 120,000 clones, with 70% to 90% as singletons. Specimen: PBMCs. The receptors come from a man younger than 35 in good health and CMV-seropositive. Both conserved end residues are part of each CDR3. A D gene is named only where the DNA matches it firmly. The size field is filled for only some rows; it gives once, few, many or a size class.

abundance	v_gene	d_gene	j_gene	CDR3aa
.	TRBV7-8	TRBD1	TRBJ1-2	CASSPRQGRGYTF
.	TRBV27	.	TRBJ2-7	CASSPLRGAVSYEQYF
.	TRBV2	.	TRBJ1-2	CASIRRGGYTF
.	TRBV19	.	TRBJ1-6	CASREGAYNSPLHF
.	TRBV5-1	.	TRBJ2-2	CASKEVMNTGELFF
.	TRBV10-3	.	TRBJ2-7	CAIMFWDSDSYEQYF
.	TRBV10-3	.	TRBJ1-1	CAIRNTAGNTEAFF
.	TRBV7-9	.	TRBJ1-2	CASSTGDSHYGYTF
.	TRBV25-1	.	TRBJ1-1	CASSPRRENTEAFF
.	TRBV29-1	TRBD1	TRBJ2-4	CSVEARYRGRLDKNIQYF
.	TRBV2	.	TRBJ2-6	CAGDTPPSGANVLTF
.	TRBV15	TRBD1	TRBJ2-7	CATSRSLRDRVYEQYF
.	TRBV4-1	TRBD1	TRBJ2-5	CASSQSGTGAETQYF
.	TRBV11-2	TRBD1	TRBJ1-1	CASSRTGVSTEAFF
.	TRBV19	TRBD1	TRBJ1-5	CASSIGTGYGQPQHF
.	TRBV7-8	.	TRBJ2-7	CASSLAPEPYEQYF
.	TRBV27	.	TRBJ1-6	CASSLGLGANSPLHF
.	TRBV7-6	TRBD1	TRBJ1-3	CASSLAPLGAGGAQDTIYF
once	TRBV28	.	TRBJ1-5	CASSLSPGFRPQHF
.	TRBV6-1	TRBD1	TRBJ2-7	CASSDGRGTYEQYF
.	TRBV18	TRBD2	TRBJ2-1	CASSPRPAGTPYNEQFF
.	TRBV7-8	TRBD2	TRBJ2-3	CASSPRLAGFTDTQYF
.	TRBV7-9	.	TRBJ2-7	CASSSPGDYGAYEQYF
.	TRBV28	TRBD1	TRBJ1-5	CASTGTGQIQPQHF
.	TRBV5-4	.	TRBJ1-2	CASSLPAEDGYTF
.	TRBV5-1	.	TRBJ1-2	CASSLSSNYGYTF
.	TRBV13	.	TRBJ1-2	CASGQGNYGYTF
.	TRBV5-4	TRBD2	TRBJ2-1	CASSAYSGLATYNEQFF
once	TRBV28	.	TRBJ1-5	CASSPQGPLQHF
.	TRBV18	.	TRBJ1-4	CASSPSGSTNEKLFF
.	TRBV5-1	.	TRBJ2-2	CASSPTGANTGELFF
.	TRBV7-2	TRBD2	TRBJ2-1	CASSLARGLAGNEQFF
.	TRBV10-3	.	TRBJ2-2	CAISVGSSSNTGELFF
once	TRBV5-1	TRBD1	TRBJ2-3	CASSPGQIGTDTQYF
.	TRBV18	.	TRBJ1-5	CASSRDGNQPQHF
.	TRBV15	.	TRBJ2-3	CATSRDRLASTDTQYF
.	TRBV18	.	TRBJ2-2	CASSRQKNTGELFF
once	TRBV4-3	TRBD1	TRBJ2-7	CASSQVWDRFYEQYF
.	TRBV11-2	.	TRBJ2-1	CASSLRGYNEQFF
.	TRBV5-5	TRBD1	TRBJ1-2	CASSQGAGYGYTF
once	TRBV7-8	TRBD1	TRBJ1-2	CASSLSGQGIYGYTF
once	TRBV7-8	.	TRBJ2-7	CASSFQGPLYEQYF
few	TRBV15	.	TRBJ1-4	CATSRVRGLNEKLFF
.	TRBV27	.	TRBJ2-7	CASSLLPADRPYAYEQYF
few	TRBV7-2	TRBD1	TRBJ2-2	CASNPEETGDWGGELFF
.	TRBV19	.	TRBJ2-3	CASMHFPNTDTQYF
.	TRBV28	.	TRBJ2-2	CASSPQGGAKTGELFF
.	TRBV20-1	.	TRBJ1-2	CSARREGYTF